Below, one TCR beta chain is given with its context. The sample comes from a study of blood T cell repertoires in COVID-19. Across the study: Italy, Spain and the United States were the sources of the convalescent and acute COVID-19 samples. Sources were T cells, B-cell-depleted T cells, or PBMCs; the material itself was cDNA or gDNA.

CDR3 length: 18 residues. V lost 4 bases to trimming and J lost 2 bases; unmatched junction nucleotides: 12. CDR1 and CDR2 (germline): SGHTA, FQGNSA. Original processing notes: Amplification of reference gene primers provided the estimated nucleated cell counts. This table comes from immunoSEQ multiplex PCR, and its TCRdb copy is limited to in-frame clones, with some not included. V and J calls and clone size are given by that table; D and trimming were obtained from the DNA. The table records under 450,000 clones, 81% of them present only once. The chain couples TRBV7-2 to TRBJ2-4, with TRBD1 identical over 9 bases. Material for sequencing was peripheral blood. The receptor was isolated from a human donor with acute or convalescent COVID-19. The donor label of this sample is uncertain. This chain's CDR3 is CASSYGHGQGLSKNIQYF. The CDR3 bases are TGTGCCAGCAGCTACGGACACGGACAGGGGCTTTCCAAAAACATTCAGTACTTC.